The rows below give T cell receptor beta chains drawn from one sample of a study of neurological immune-mediated disorders. TCRdb reprocessed the 5' RACE reads with MiXCR, giving one entry per CDR3 protein. The sample gives fewer than 35,000 distinct CDR3 sequences, less than 20% of which show up once; almost 5% is in the top ten. Sequencing was carried out using CD4+ T cells from blood. The receptor source for this set is a female donor with HTLV-1-associated myelopathy (HAM/TSP). Each CDR3 is given with its conserved first and last residue. The D gene is left open where the match is weak. Where a row states a size, it is once, few, many or the class of an expanded clone; other rows omit it.

cdr3_aa cdr3_nt d_call j_call v_call clone_size
CASSDSGRAMNTQYF TGTGCCAGCAGTGATAGCGGGAGGGCCATGAATACGCAGTATTTT TRBD2 TRBJ2-3 TRBV7-2 many
CASSIGERGAQETQYF TGTGCCAGCAGCATAGGCGAGCGGGGGGCCCAAGAGACCCAGTACTTC TRBD2 TRBJ2-5 TRBV9 NA
CASSLSDRANTEAFF TGTGCCAGCAGCTTGTCGGACAGAGCGAACACTGAAGCTTTCTTT NA TRBJ1-1 TRBV5-4 NA
CASSLAGPTYNEQFF TGTGCCAGCAGCTTAGCGGGACCTACCTACAATGAGCAGTTCTTC NA TRBJ2-1 TRBV7-2 many
CATSASTSGGEDTQYF TGTGCCACCAGTGCCTCGACTAGCGGGGGGGAAGATACGCAGTATTTT TRBD2 TRBJ2-3 TRBV24-1 medium-sized
CASSLDRVQQPQHF TGTGCCAGCAGCTTAGACAGAGTCCAGCAGCCCCAGCATTTT NA TRBJ1-5 TRBV7-2 many
CASSLPSGEAFF TGCGCCAGCAGCTTACCGAGCGGTGAAGCTTTCTTT NA TRBJ1-1 TRBV5-1 many
CASSPDRAATGELFF TGTGCCAGCAGCCCCGACCGGGCAGCTACCGGGGAGCTGTTTTTT NA TRBJ2-2 TRBV11-2 many
CASSQDSLSYEQYF TGTGCCAGCAGCCAAGATTCCCTATCATACGAGCAGTACTTC NA TRBJ2-7 TRBV4-2 many
CSAPEGGALGEQFF TGCAGTGCCCCCGAAGGTGGGGCGCTTGGGGAGCAGTTCTTC NA TRBJ2-1 TRBV20-1 NA
CASSWGTSGSMTDTQYF TGCGCCAGCAGCTGGGGGACTAGCGGGAGTATGACAGATACGCAGTATTTT TRBD2 TRBJ2-3 TRBV5-1 many
CASSPPKVGYQETQYF TGTGCCAGCTCACCACCTAAGGTGGGGTACCAAGAGACCCAGTACTTC NA TRBJ2-5 TRBV18 many
CATSDAQGHWNTDTQYF TGTGCCACCAGTGATGCCCAGGGACATTGGAACACAGATACGCAGTATTTT NA TRBJ2-3 TRBV24-1 many
CASRRDRAYYEQYF TGTGCCAGCAGAAGGGACAGGGCATACTACGAGCAGTACTTC TRBD1 TRBJ2-7 TRBV6-5 many
CSASGTYHAGYNEQFF TGCAGTGCTAGCGGGACCTATCACGCGGGATACAATGAGCAGTTCTTC NA TRBJ2-1 TRBV20-1 many
CASSLAAEGTNEKLFF TGTGCCAGCAGCTTGGCGGCGGAGGGAACTAATGAAAAACTGTTTTTT NA TRBJ1-4 TRBV5-4 many
CASSFRGKGNTEAFF TGTGCCAGCAGCTTTAGGGGCAAAGGGAACACTGAAGCTTTCTTT NA TRBJ1-1 TRBV7-2 many
CASSYGGGEPSYEQYF TGTGCCAGCAGTTACGGGGGTGGGGAACCCTCCTACGAGCAGTACTTC NA TRBJ2-7 TRBV6-2/TRBV6-3 many
CASSLTGGGNEQFF TGCGCCAGCAGCCTAACAGGGGGCGGAAATGAGCAGTTCTTC TRBD1 TRBJ2-1 TRBV5-1 many
CSASRLAGAHNNEQFF TGCAGTGCTAGTAGGCTAGCGGGGGCGCATAACAATGAGCAGTTCTTC TRBD2 TRBJ2-1 TRBV20-1 NA
CIAREDTRGITDTQYF TGCATTGCTAGAGAAGATACTAGAGGGATCACAGATACGCAGTATTTT NA TRBJ2-3 TRBV20-1 NA
CASSSTGSSNQPQHF TGCGCCAGCAGCAGTACAGGGAGCAGCAATCAGCCCCAGCATTTT NA TRBJ1-5 TRBV5-1 many
CSARATGLSSYEQYF TGCAGTGCTAGAGCGACAGGTCTTAGCTCCTACGAGCAGTACTTC NA TRBJ2-7 TRBV20-1 medium-sized